This TCR beta chain was sequenced during a study of cytomegalovirus exposure and HLA in healthy donors. A word on this clone: Its antigen is as yet unknown.

The primer mix had 60 Vbeta and 13 Jbeta primers. Data came from immunoSEQ multiplex PCR; TCRdb stores just in-frame clones and leaves some out. Among roughly 120,000 clones listed, more than 60% were seen once. CDR1 is LNHDA, CDR2 SQIVND, per germline (reference sequence). This CDR3 comprises 17 residues. V lost 0 bases and J 6 bases, leaving 21 bases between the germline ends. General study results and limits: HLA-A and HLA-B allele assignments for most subjects were reportedly predicted accurately using TCR beta sequences. It was taken for granted in presence/absence analyses that sequencing depth across donors was roughly uniform. Analysis was carried out at a later point, and it linked a missense DCLRE1C variant to TCR beta V- and J-gene trimming.

Input material: PBMCs. The origin of this receptor is a man aged 40-49 years in good health and CMV-seropositive. V and J are TRBV19 and TRBJ2-7; D is possibly TRBD1 (5 bases). CDR3 amino acids: CASSIDGAAGWLGEQYF. The CDR3 nucleotides are TGTGCCAGTAGTATAGATGGTGCGGCAGGGTGGCTCGGCGAGCAGTACTTC.